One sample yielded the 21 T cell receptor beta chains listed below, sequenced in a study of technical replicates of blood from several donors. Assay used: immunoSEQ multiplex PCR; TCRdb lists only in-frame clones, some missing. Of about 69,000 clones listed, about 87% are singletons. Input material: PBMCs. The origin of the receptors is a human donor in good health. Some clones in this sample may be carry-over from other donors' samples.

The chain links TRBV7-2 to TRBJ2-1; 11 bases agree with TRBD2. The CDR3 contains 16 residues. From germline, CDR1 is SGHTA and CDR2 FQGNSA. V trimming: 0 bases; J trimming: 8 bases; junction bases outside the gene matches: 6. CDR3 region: CASSLAGTSGDDEQFF. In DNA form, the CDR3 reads TGTGCCAGCAGCTTAGCTGGGACTAGCGGAGACGATGAGCAGTTCTTC.

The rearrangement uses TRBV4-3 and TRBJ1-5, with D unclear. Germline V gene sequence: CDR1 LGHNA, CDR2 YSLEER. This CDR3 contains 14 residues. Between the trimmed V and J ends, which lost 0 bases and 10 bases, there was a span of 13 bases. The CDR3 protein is CASSQESGGPPQHF. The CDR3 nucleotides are TGCGCCAGCAGCCAAGAAAGCGGCGGTCCCCCCCAGCATTTT.

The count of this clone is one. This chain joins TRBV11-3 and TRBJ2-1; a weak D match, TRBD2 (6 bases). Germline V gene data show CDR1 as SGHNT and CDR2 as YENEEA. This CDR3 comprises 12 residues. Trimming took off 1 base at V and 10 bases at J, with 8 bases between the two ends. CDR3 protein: CASSLGLAEQFF. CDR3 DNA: TGTGCCAGCAGCTTAGGCCTAGCGGAGCAGTTCTTC.

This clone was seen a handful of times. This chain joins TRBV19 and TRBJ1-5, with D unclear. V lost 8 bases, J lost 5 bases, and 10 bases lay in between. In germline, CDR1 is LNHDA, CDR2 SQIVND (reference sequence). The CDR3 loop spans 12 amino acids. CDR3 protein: CASAVNHQPQHF. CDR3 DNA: TGTGCCAGTGCAGTAAATCATCAGCCCCAGCATTTT.

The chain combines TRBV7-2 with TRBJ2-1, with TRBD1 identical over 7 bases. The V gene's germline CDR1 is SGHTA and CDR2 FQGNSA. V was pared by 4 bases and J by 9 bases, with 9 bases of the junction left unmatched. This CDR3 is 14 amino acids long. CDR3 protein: CASSSRQGGTEQFF. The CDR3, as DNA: TGTGCCAGCAGCTCGAGACAGGGTGGCACTGAGCAGTTCTTC.

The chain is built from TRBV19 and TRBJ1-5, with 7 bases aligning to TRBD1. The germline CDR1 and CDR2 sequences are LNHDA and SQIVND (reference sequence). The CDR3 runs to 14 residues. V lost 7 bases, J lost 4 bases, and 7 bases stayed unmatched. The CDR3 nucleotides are TGTGCCAGTAAATTTCCACAGGGGAATCAGCCCCAGCATTTT. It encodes CASKFPQGNQPQHF.

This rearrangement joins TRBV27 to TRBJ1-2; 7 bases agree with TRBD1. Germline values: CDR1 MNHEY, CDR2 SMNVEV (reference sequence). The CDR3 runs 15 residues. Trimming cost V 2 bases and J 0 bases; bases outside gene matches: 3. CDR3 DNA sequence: TGTGCCAGCAGTTTAGGGGACAGAACTAACTATGGCTACACCTTC. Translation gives CASSLGDRTNYGYTF.

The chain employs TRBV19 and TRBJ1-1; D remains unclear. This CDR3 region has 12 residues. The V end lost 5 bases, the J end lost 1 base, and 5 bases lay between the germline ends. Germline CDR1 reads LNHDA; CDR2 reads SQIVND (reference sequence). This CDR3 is CASSSRNTEAFF. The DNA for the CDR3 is TGTGCCAGTAGTTCCAGGAACACTGAAGCTTTCTTT.

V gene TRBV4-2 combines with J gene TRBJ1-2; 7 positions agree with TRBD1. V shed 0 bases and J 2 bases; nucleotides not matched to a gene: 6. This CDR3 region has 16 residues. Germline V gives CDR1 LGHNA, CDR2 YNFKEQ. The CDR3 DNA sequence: TGTGCCAGCAGCCAAGAAGACAGGGCTTCCAACTATGGCTACACCTTC. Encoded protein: CASSQEDRASNYGYTF.

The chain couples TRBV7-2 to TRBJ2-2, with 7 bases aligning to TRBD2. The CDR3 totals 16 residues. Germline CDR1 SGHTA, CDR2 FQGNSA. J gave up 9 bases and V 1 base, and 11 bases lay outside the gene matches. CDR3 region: CASSLVGTTAARELFF. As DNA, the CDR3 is TGTGCCAGCAGCTTAGTGGGGACTACAGCGGCCCGGGAGCTGTTTTTT.

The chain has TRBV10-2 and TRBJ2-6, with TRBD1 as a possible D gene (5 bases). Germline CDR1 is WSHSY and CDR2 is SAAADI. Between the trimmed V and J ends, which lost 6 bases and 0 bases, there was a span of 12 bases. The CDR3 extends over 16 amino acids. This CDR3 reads CASRGQINSGANVLTF. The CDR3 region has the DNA TGCGCCAGCAGAGGACAAATAAACTCTGGGGCCAACGTCCTGACTTTC.

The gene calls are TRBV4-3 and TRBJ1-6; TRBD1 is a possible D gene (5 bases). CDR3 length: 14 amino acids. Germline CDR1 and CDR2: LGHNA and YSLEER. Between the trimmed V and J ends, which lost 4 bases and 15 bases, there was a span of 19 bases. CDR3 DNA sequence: TGCGCCAGCAGCCGAATTTTTGGGGGAGGTCTCCTCCACTTT. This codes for CASSRIFGGGLLHF.

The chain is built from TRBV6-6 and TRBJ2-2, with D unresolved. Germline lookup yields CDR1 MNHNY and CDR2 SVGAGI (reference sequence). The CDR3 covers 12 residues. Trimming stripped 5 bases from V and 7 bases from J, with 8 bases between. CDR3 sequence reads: CASSPGVGELFF. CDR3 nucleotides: TGTGCCAGCAGTCCCGGTGTCGGGGAGCTGTTTTTT.

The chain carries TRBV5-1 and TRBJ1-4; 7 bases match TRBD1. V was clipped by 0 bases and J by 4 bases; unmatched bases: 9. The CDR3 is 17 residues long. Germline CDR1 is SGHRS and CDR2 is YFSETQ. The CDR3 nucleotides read TGCGCCAGCAGCTTGGCGGTGGTACAGGGGCTTAATGAAAAACTGTTTTTT. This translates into CASSLAVVQGLNEKLFF.

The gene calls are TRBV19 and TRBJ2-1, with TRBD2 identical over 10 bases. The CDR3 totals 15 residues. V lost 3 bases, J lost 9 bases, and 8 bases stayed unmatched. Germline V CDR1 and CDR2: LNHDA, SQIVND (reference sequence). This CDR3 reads CASSMQRGGYREQFF. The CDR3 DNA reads TGTGCCAGTAGTATGCAGCGGGGGGGCTATCGTGAGCAGTTCTTC. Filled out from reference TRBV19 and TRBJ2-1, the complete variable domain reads DGGITQSPKYLFRKEGQNVTLSCEQNLNHDAMYWYRQDPGQGLRLIYYSQIVNDFQKGDIAEGYSVSREKKESFPLTVTSAQKNPTAFYLCASSMQRGGYREQFFGPGTRLTVL.

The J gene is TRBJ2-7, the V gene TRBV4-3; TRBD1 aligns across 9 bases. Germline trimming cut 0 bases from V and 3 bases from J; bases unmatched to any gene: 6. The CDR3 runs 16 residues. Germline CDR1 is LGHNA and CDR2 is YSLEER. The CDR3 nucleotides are TGCGCCAGCAGCCAAGATCTCGGGACAGGGATCTACGAGCAGTACTTC. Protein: CASSQDLGTGIYEQYF.

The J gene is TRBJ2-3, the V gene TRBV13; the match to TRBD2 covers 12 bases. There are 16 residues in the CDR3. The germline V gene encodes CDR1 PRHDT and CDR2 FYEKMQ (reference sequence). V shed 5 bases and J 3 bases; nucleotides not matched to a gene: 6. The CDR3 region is CASSAWTSGATDTQYF. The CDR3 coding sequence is TGTGCCAGCAGCGCGTGGACTAGCGGGGCAACAGATACGCAGTATTTT.

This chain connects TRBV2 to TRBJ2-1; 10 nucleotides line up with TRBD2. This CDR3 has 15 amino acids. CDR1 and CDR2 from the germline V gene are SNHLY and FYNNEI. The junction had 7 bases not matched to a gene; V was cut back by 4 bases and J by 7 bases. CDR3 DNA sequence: TGTGCCAGCAGTGTTAGAAGCGGGGGGGCGAATGAGCAGTTCTTC. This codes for CASSVRSGGANEQFF. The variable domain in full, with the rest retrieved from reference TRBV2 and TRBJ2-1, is EPEVTQTPSHQVTQMGQEVILRCVPISNHLYFYWYRQILGQKVEFLVSFYNNEISEKSEIFDDQFSVERPDGSNFTLKIRSTKLEDSAMYFCASSVRSGGANEQFFGPGTRLTVL.

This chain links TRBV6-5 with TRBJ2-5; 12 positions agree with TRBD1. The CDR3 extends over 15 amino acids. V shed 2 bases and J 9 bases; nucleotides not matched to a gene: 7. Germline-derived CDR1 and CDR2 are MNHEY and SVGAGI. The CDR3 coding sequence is TGTGCCAGCAGTTACACCGGGACAGGGGGCGAGTCCCAGTACTTC. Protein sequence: CASSYTGTGGESQYF.

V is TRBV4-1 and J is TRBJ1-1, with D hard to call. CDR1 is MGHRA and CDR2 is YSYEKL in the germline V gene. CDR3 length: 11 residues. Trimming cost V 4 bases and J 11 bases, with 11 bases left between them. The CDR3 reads CASSRAGDAFF. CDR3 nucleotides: TGCGCCAGCAGCCGGGCCGGGGATGCTTTCTTT.

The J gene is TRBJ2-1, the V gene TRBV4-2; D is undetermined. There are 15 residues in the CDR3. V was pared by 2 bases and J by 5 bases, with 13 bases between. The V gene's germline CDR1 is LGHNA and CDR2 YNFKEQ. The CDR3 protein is CASSQQTNLNNEQFF. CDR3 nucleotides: TGTGCCAGCAGCCAACAAACTAATCTAAACAATGAGCAGTTCTTC.